Listed here are 21 T cell receptor beta chains from one sample, sequenced in a study of beta chain features in type 1 diabetes. Reverse transcribing all isolated RNA meant expressed TCRB transcripts were sequenced. TCRdb's table, derived via immunoSEQ multiplex PCR, lists solely in-frame clones and lacks some. The sample lists about 370,000 clones, about 15% occurring once. The sample consisted of naive CD4+ T cells from blood. All receptors derive from a woman between 18 and 30 years old in good health.

This clone turned up a few times. This chain connects TRBV28 to TRBJ2-7; weak D call: TRBD2 (6 bases). CDR1 MDHEN and CDR2 SYDVKM come from the germline V gene. The CDR3 has 14 residues. The V end lost 5 bases, the J end lost 3 bases, and 14 bases lay between the germline ends. CDR3 sequence: CASSPRLERYEQYF. CDR3 nucleotides: TGTGCCAGCAGTCCCCGACTAGAGCGCTACGAGCAGTACTTC.

This sequence joins TRBV6-6 and TRBJ2-1; 10 nucleotides align to TRBD2. The CDR3 sequence is 16 residues long. J gave up 5 bases and V 6 bases, and 10 bases lay outside the gene matches. The germline V gene encodes CDR1 MNHNY and CDR2 SVGAGI (reference sequence). The CDR3 is CASSRPLAGVDNEQFF. In DNA, the CDR3 is TGTGCCAGCAGCCGACCCCTAGCGGGGGTAGACAATGAGCAGTTCTTC.

The chain uses TRBV20-1 and TRBJ2-1; TRBD1 is a possible D gene (5 bases). The CDR3 sequence is 11 residues long. Germline loops: CDR1 DFQATT, CDR2 SNEGSKA (reference sequence). Trimming took 5 bases from V and 14 from J, leaving 16 bases between them. CDR3: CSASAKRGKFF. The CDR3 nucleotides are TGCAGTGCTTCTGCGAAAAGGGGCAAGTTCTTC.

In this sample, this clone turned up a few times. The rearrangement joins TRBV7-9 to TRBJ2-7; the D is unclear. The V and J ends lost 1 base and 0 bases respectively, with 7 bases between them. Germline-derived CDR1 and CDR2 are SEHNR and FQNEAQ (reference sequence). CDR3 length equals 14 residues. The CDR3 protein is CASSLGENSYEQYF. The DNA of the CDR3 is TGTGCCAGCAGCTTAGGCGAAAACTCCTACGAGCAGTACTTC.

This clone was observed a handful of times. The chain has TRBV9 and TRBJ2-3, with 14 bases fitting TRBD2. The CDR3 runs to 17 residues. Unmatched junction bases numbered 6, after V lost 4 bases and J lost 2 bases. The germline V gene encodes CDR1 SGDLS and CDR2 YYNGEE. CDR3 residues: CASSPRTSGRPTDTQYF. The CDR3 DNA follows: TGTGCCAGCAGCCCACGGACTAGCGGGAGGCCCACAGATACGCAGTATTTT.

This clone was counted a few times. The chain is built from TRBV18 and TRBJ2-1; 7 nucleotides align to TRBD2. CDR1 and CDR2 (germline): KGHSH, LQKENI. V shed 4 bases, J shed 8 bases, and the junction held 14 bases outside the gene matches. This CDR3 comprises 16 residues. The CDR3 DNA reads TGTGCCAGCTCACATTTAGCGTCCGGGACTACGGATGAGCAGTTCTTC. The encoded protein is CASSHLASGTTDEQFF.

This clone has a handful of counts. The V gene is TRBV6-6, the J gene TRBJ2-7; D gene ambiguous. The V and J ends lost 4 bases and 2 bases respectively, with 6 bases between them. Per the germline V gene, CDR1 is MNHNY and CDR2 is SVGAGI (reference sequence). The CDR3 contains 12 residues. The DNA for the CDR3 is TGTGCCAGCAGTTTCGAGGCCTACGAGCAGTACTTC. Residues: CASSFEAYEQYF.

This clone was seen a handful of times. The J gene is TRBJ2-5, the V gene TRBV30; 7 bases map to TRBD2. Trimming took 0 bases from V and 5 from J; bases not matched to a gene: 12. Germline V CDR1 and CDR2: GTSNPN, SVGIG (reference sequence). The CDR3 runs 16 residues. In nucleotides, the CDR3 is TGTGCCTGGAGTGTATCGGGGCTAGCGGTCCGTGAGACCCAGTACTTC. Amino acids: CAWSVSGLAVRETQYF.

V gene TRBV7-9 combines with J gene TRBJ2-4, with D perhaps TRBD1 (5 bases). The length of the CDR3 is 15 residues. The V end lost 1 base, the J end lost 9 bases, and 16 bases lay between the germline ends. Germline CDR1 SEHNR, CDR2 FQNEAQ (reference sequence). CDR3 bases: TGTGCCAGCAGCTTAGGGTTGGGGCTAGATACCATTCAGTACTTC. Amino acid sequence: CASSLGLGLDTIQYF.

The CDR3 here is CASSTNPGLVEQFF. CDR3 nucleotide sequence: TGTGCCAGCAGCACAAACCCCGGACTGGTTGAGCAGTTCTTC. This chain links TRBV7-3 with TRBJ2-1, with D possibly being TRBD2 (5 bases). The CDR3 covers 14 residues. CDR1 is SGHTA, CDR2 FQGTGA, per germline. Trimming pared 5 bases from V and 9 bases from J, leaving 17 bases between.

J is TRBJ2-7 and V is TRBV18; 7 bases match TRBD1. V lost 2 bases to trimming and J lost 3 bases; unmatched junction nucleotides: 7. The length of the CDR3 is 15 residues. Per the germline V gene, CDR1 is KGHSH and CDR2 is LQKENI. CDR3 sequence: CASSPKRTGVYEQYF. DNA of the CDR3: TGTGCCAGCTCACCAAAGCGGACAGGTGTCTACGAGCAGTACTTC.

This clone was detected a few times. The rearrangement uses TRBV7-2 and TRBJ2-1; TRBD2 aligns across 8 bases. CDR1 and CDR2 from the germline V gene are SGHTA and FQGNSA. The V gene end was trimmed by 6 bases and the J gene end by 0 bases; junction bases not matched to a gene: 4. The CDR3 length is 15 residues. DNA for the CDR3: TGTGCCAGCAGACCGGGACTAGGCTCCTACAATGAGCAGTTCTTC. Protein sequence: CASRPGLGSYNEQFF.

This clone was counted only a few times. Germline and junction disagree at one end, which may indicate a read error. This chain joins TRBV28 and TRBJ1-1, with a weak D call TRBD1 (5 bases). The CDR3 covers 14 residues. Per the germline V gene, CDR1 is MDHEN and CDR2 is SYDVKM. CDR3 sequence: CASCLRGRNTEAFF. CDR3 sequence (DNA): TGTGCCAGCTGTTTGCGGGGCAGAAACACTGAAGCTTTCTTT.

This chain links TRBV15 with TRBJ1-4, with no clear D. Germline CDR1 reads LNHNV; CDR2 reads YYDKDF (reference sequence). This CDR3 is built from 14 residues. V lost 0 bases and J 1 base, leaving 3 bases between the germline ends. The CDR3 DNA sequence: TGTGCCACCAGCAGAGACAGAACTAATGAAAAACTGTTTTTT. This sequence encodes CATSRDRTNEKLFF.

Details on this clone: Different DNA sequences within this sample yield the same CDR3. The chain has TRBV9 and TRBJ2-1; 11 bases are shared with TRBD2. The CDR3 is 15 residues long. The V segment lost 0 bases and the J segment 4 bases; nucleotides outside the gene matches: 0. Germline V gives CDR1 SGDLS, CDR2 YYNGEE. CDR3 sequence reads: CASSVGLAGYNEQFF. As DNA, the CDR3 is TGTGCCAGCAGCGTAGGACTAGCGGGGTACAATGAGCAGTTCTTC.

This clone was detected a few times. The chain links TRBV6-5 to TRBJ2-3; possibly TRBD2 for D (6 bases). Per germline, CDR1 MNHEY and CDR2 SVGAGI. V was clipped by 6 bases and J by 3 bases, with 16 bases between them. This CDR3 is 15 amino acids long. The CDR3 sequence: CASRNHQLATDTQYF. CDR3 coding DNA: TGTGCCAGCAGAAACCACCAACTAGCTACAGATACGCAGTATTTT.

The table lists this clone with a few counts. This specimen includes other DNA sequences encoding the same CDR3. V usage is TRBV30 and J usage is TRBJ2-4; D ambiguous. This CDR3 comprises 14 residues. In germline, CDR1 is GTSNPN, CDR2 SVGIG (reference sequence). V lost 2 bases and J lost 0, with 8 bases in between. This CDR3 is CAWSPRGAKNIQYF. The DNA of the CDR3 is TGTGCCTGGAGTCCTCGCGGAGCCAAAAACATTCAGTACTTC.

This clone is a singleton in its sample. The V gene is TRBV19, the J gene TRBJ2-3; 11 bases agree with TRBD1. Germline V gene data show CDR1 as LNHDA and CDR2 as SQIVND (reference sequence). The CDR3 length is 16 residues. J lost 2 bases, V lost 6 bases, and 7 bases had no gene match. For the CDR3, the DNA is TGTGCCAGTAGGGACAGGGGGCGCGCAACCACAGATACGCAGTATTTT. Its protein product is CASRDRGRATTDTQYF.

This sequence joins TRBV5-1 and TRBJ2-7; tentatively, D is TRBD1 (6 bases). CDR3 length: 14 amino acids. Germline V gene sequence: CDR1 SGHRS, CDR2 YFSETQ. Trimming stripped 0 bases from V and 4 bases from J, with 11 bases between. The CDR3 nucleotides are TGCGCCAGCAGCTTGGATGGCAGGGGATACGAGCAGTACTTC. Translation: CASSLDGRGYEQYF.

The gene calls are TRBV5-1 and TRBJ2-1, with D possibly TRBD2 on 6 matching bases. From germline, CDR1 is SGHRS and CDR2 YFSETQ. This CDR3 contains 16 residues. Trimming pared 3 bases from V and 10 bases from J, leaving 23 bases between. The CDR3 DNA reads as TGCGCCAGCAGCTCCTCCGGGACTTCATCCTTGGACGAGCAGTTCTTC. It translates to CASSSSGTSSLDEQFF.

This chain connects TRBV28 to TRBJ2-1; TRBD2 aligns across 10 bases. The CDR3 runs to 15 residues. Per germline, CDR1 MDHEN and CDR2 SYDVKM. V lost 5 bases and J lost 3; bases outside the gene matches: 4. CDR3 nucleotide sequence: TGTGCCAGCAGTGAAGCTAGCGGGAGCTACAATGAGCAGTTCTTC. This gives the protein CASSEASGSYNEQFF.